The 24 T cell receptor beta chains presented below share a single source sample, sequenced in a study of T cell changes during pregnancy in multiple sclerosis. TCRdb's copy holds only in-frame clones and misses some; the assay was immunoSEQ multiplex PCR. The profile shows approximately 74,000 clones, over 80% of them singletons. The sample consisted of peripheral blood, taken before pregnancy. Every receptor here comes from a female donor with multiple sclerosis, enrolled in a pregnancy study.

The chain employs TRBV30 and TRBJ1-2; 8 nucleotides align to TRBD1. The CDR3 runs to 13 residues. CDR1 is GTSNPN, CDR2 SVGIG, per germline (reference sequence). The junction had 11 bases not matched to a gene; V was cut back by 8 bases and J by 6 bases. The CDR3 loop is CARHQQGAHGYTF. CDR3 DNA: TGTGCCCGCCACCAGCAGGGGGCGCATGGCTACACCTTC.

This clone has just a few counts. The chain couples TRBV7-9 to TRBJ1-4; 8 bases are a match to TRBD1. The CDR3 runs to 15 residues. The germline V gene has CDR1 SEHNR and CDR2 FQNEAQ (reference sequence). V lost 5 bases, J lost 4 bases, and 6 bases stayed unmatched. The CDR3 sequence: CASSLKTGVNEKLFF. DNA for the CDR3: TGTGCCAGCAGCCTAAAGACAGGGGTTAATGAAAAACTGTTTTTT.

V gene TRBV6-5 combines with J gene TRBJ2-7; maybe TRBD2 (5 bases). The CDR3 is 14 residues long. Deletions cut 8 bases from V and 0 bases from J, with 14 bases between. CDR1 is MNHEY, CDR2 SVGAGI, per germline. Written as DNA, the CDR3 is TGTGCCAGCTCTGGACTTATAAGCTCCTACGAGCAGTACTTC. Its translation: CASSGLISSYEQYF.

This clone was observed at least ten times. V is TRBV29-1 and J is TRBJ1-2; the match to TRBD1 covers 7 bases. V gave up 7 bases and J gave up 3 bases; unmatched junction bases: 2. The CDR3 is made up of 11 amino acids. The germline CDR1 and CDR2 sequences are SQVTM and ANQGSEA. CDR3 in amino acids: CSAQGDYGYTF. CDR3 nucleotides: TGCAGCGCCCAGGGGGACTATGGCTACACCTTC.

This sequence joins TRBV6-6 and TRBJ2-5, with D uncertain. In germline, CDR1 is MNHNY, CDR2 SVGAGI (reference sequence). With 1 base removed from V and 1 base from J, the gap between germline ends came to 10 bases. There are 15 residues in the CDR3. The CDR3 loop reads CASSYYEAVQETQYF. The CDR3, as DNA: TGTGCCAGCAGTTACTACGAGGCGGTCCAAGAGACCCAGTACTTC.

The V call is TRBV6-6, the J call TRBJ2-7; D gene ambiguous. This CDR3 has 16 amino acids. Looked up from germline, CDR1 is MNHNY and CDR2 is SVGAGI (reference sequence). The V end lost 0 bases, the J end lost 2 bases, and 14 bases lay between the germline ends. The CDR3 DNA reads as TGTGCCAGCAGTTACTCCCCACAGTCAACGACCTACGAGCAGTACTTC. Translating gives CASSYSPQSTTYEQYF.

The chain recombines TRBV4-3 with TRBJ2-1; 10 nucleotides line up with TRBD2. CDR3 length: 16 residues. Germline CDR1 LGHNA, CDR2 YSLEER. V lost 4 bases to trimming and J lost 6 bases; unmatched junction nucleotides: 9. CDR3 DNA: TGCGCCAGCAGCCTATCGCTAGCGGGAGCCCGCAATGAGCAGTTCTTC. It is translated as CASSLSLAGARNEQFF.

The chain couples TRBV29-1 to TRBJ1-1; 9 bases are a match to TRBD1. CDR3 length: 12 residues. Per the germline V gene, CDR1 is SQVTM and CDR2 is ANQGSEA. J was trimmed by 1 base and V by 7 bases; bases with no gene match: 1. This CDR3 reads CSGTGANTEAFF. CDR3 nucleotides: TGCAGCGGGACAGGGGCGAACACTGAAGCTTTCTTT.

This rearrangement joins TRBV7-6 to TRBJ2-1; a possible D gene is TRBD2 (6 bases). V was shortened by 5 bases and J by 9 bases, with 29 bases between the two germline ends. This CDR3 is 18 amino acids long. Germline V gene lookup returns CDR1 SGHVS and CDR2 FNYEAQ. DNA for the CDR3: TGTGCCAGCAGCCCCAACCCCGGGACTCCTGAGGTTGGGGGTGAGCAGTTCTTC. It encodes CASSPNPGTPEVGGEQFF. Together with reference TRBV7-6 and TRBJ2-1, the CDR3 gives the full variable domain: GAGVSQSPRYKVTKRGQDVALRCDPISGHVSLYWYRQALGQGPEFLTYFNYEAQQDKSGLPNDRFSAERPEGSISTLTIQRTEQRDSAMYRCASSPNPGTPEVGGEQFFGPGTRLTVL.

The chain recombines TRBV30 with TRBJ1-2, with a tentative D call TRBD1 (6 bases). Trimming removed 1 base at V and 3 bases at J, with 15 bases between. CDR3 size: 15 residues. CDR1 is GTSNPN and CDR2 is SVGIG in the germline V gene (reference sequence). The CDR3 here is CAWSDLIQGDYGYTF. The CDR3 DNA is TGTGCCTGGAGTGATCTTATACAGGGAGACTATGGCTACACCTTC.

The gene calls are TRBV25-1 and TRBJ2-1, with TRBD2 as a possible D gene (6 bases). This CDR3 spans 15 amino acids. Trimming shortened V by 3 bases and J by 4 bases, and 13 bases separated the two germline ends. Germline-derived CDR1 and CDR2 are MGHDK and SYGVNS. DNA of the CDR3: TGTGCCAGCAGTGATGGGGGGAGTCGTTACAATGAGCAGTTCTTC. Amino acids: CASSDGGSRYNEQFF. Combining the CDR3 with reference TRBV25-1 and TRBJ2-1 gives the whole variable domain EADIYQTPRYLVIGTGKKITLECSQTMGHDKMYWYQQDPGMELHLIHYSYGVNSTEKGDLSSESTVSRIRTEHFPLTLESARPSHTSQYLCASSDGGSRYNEQFFGPGTRLTVL.

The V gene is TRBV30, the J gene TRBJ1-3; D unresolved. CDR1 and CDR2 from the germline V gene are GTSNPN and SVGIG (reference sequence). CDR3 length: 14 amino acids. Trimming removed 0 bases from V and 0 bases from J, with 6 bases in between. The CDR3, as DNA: TGTGCCTGGAGTGTTTCTTCCTCTGGAAACACCATATATTTT. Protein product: CAWSVSSSGNTIYF.

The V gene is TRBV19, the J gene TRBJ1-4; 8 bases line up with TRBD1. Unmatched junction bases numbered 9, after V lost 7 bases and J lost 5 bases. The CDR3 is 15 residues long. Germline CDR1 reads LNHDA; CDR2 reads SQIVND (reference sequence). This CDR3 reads CASKGIRGQNEKLFF. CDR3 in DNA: TGTGCCAGTAAGGGAATCAGGGGGCAGAATGAAAAACTGTTTTTT.

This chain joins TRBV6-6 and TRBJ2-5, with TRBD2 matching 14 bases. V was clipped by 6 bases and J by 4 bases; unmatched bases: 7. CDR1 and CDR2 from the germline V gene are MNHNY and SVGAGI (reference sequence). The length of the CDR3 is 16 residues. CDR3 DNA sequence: TGTGCCAGCAGCGTGGGACTAGCGGGAGTCGGAGAGACCCAGTACTTC. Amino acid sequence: CASSVGLAGVGETQYF.

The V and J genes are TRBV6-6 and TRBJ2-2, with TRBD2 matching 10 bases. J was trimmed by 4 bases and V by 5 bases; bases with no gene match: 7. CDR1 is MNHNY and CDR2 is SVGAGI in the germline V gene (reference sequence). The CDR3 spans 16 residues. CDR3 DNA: TGTGCCAGCAGTGGGCTAGCGGGAGTCGTCACCGGGGAGCTGTTTTTT. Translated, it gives CASSGLAGVVTGELFF.

The CDR3 here is CASSLRGGIGDYGYTF. The CDR3 nucleotides read TGTGCCAGCAGCTTGAGGGGAGGGATCGGGGACTATGGCTACACCTTC. The rearrangement uses TRBV28 and TRBJ1-2; perhaps TRBD1 as D (5 bases). Germline CDR1 is MDHEN and CDR2 is SYDVKM. The CDR3 is 16 amino acids. V was pared by 6 bases and J by 3 bases, with 20 bases between.

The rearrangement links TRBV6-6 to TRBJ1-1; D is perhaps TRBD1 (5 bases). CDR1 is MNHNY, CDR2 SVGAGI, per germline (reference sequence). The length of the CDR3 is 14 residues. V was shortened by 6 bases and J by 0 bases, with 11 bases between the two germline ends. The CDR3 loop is CASSRRQLNTEAFF. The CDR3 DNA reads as TGTGCCAGCAGCCGCCGACAGTTGAACACTGAAGCTTTCTTT.

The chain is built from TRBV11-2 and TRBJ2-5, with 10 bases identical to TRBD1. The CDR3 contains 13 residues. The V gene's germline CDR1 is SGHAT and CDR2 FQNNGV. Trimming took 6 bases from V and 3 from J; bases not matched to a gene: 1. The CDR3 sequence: CASRGQGEETQYF. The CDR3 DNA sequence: TGTGCCAGCAGAGGACAGGGGGAAGAGACCCAGTACTTC.

The CDR3 reads CATSSGRELNEQFF. The CDR3 DNA is TGTGCCACCAGCAGCGGGCGGGAACTCAATGAGCAGTTCTTC. This chain uses TRBV15 with TRBJ2-1, with D possibly TRBD2 on 6 matching bases. Germline values: CDR1 LNHNV, CDR2 YYDKDF (reference sequence). The CDR3 has 14 residues. V lost 3 bases and J 6 bases, leaving 12 bases between the germline ends.

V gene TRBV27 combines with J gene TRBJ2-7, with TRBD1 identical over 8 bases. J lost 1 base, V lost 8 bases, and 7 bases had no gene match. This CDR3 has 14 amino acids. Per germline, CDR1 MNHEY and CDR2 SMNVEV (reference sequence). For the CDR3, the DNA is TGTGCCAGCGGAGAACGGGACAGGTCCTACGAGCAGTACTTC. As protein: CASGERDRSYEQYF.

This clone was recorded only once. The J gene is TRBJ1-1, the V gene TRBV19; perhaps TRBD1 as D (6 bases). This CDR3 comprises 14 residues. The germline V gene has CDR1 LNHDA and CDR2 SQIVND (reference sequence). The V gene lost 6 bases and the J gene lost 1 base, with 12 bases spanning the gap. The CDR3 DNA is TGTGCCAGTAGGGGGGCAGCACAGAACACTGAAGCTTTCTTT. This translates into CASRGAAQNTEAFF.

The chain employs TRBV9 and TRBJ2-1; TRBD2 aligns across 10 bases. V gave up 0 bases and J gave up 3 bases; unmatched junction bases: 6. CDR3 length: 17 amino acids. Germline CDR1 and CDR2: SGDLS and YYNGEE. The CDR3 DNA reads TGTGCCAGCAGCGTAGCTAATATAGCGGGAGGCTACAATGAGCAGTTCTTC. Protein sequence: CASSVANIAGGYNEQFF.

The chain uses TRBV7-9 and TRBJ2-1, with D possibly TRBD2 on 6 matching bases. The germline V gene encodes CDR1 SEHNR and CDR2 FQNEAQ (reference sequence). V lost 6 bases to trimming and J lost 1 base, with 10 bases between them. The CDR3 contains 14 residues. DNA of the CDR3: TGTGCCAGCAGTCGACGGGAGTCCTACAATGAGCAGTTCTTC. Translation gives CASSRRESYNEQFF.

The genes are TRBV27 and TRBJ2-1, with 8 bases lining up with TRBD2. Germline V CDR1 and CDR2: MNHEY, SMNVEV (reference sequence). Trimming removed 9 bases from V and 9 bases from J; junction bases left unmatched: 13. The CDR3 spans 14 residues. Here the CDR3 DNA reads TGTGCCAGGGTCGGGAGGGGCCAGCCTCTTGAGCAGTTCTTC. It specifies CARVGRGQPLEQFF.